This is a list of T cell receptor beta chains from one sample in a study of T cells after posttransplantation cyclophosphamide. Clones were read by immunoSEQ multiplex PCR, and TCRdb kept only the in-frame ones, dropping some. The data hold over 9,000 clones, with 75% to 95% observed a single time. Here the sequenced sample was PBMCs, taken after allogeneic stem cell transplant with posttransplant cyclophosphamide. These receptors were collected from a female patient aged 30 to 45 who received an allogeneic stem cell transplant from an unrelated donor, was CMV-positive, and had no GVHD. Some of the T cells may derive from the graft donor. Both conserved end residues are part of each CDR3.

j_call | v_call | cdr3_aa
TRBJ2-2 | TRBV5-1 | CASSPRLVTGELFF
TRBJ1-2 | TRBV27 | CASSYQGNGYTF
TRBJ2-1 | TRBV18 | CASSPAGTRQFF
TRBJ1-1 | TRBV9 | CASSAAGWNTEAFF
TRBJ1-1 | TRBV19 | CASSFRGSTEAFF
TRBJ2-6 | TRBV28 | CASSSSGRGAAGANVLTF
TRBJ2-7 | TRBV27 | CASRPLGARQDEQYF
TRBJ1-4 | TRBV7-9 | CASSHPAKQGELFF
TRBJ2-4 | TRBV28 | CASRYRDRVGKNIQYF
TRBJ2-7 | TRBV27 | CASSFLGAPTRYEQYF
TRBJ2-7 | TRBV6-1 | CASSKSGLAGYEQYF
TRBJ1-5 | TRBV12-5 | CASGGGGNQPQHF
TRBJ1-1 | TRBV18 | CASSPYRGRSDTEAFF
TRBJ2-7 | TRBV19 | CASSFSPDTFYEQYF
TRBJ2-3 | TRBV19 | CASSRELADTDTQYF
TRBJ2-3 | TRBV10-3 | CAVGLAGGTYTQYF
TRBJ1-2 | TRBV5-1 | CASSLGARGRFNYGYTF
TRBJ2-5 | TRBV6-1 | CASSEATGRYRGIQETQYF
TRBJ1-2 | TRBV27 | CASSSDPGQQARVYGYTF
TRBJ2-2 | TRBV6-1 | CASLPVQGAFGELFF
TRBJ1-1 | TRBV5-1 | CASSLDRIEAFF
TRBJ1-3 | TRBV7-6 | CASSLGMDRVGNTIYF
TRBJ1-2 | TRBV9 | CASSVEGSPNYGYTF
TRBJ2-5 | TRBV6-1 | CAIGRGAQVGTQYF
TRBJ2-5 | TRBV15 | CATSRGGGTKTSQYF
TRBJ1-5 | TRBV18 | CASSPFGQGNQPQHF
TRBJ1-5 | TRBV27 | CASTTVGGNQPQHF
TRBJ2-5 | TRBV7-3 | CASSLRDRGKELEETQYF
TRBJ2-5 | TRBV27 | CASSRPGQAETQYF
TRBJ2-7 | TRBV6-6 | CASSYSASGKYEQYF
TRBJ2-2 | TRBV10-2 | CASSERVGRGKYSSGELFF
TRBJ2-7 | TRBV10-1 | CASSESGGGGSYEQYF
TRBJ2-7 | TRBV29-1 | CSVADSYEQYF
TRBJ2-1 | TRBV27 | CASSLGRVTSPIGNEQFF
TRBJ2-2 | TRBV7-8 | CASSLEGGSSNTGELFF
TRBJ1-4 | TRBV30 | CAWGNHFRGGNEKLFF
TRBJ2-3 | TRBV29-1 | CSVVTAAQYF
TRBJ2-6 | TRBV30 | CAWTETGAAAGANVLTF
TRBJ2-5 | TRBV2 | CASLSSGRARETQYF
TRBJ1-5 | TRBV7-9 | CASSQGKVEPQHF
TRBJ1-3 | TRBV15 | CATSRARGTVSSGNTIYF
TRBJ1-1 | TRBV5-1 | CASSPGTIMNTEAFF
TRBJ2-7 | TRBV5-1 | CASSSKAGTAHYEQYF
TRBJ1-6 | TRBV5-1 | CASSFSRDGSPLHF
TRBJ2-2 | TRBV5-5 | CASSLLRGGVAKNTGELFF
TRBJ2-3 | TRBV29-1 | CSVGQGGRTDTQYF
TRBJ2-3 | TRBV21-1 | CASRRWLATVMQDTQYF
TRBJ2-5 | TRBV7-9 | CASSSQETQYF
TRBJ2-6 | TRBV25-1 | CASSEDRGISGANVLTF
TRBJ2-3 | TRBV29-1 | CSVANRRESGTDTQYF
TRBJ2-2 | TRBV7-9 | CASSFYTGGTGELFF
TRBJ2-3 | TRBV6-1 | CASSARYTDTQYF
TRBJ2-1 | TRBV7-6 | CASSLRTSGGYNEQFF
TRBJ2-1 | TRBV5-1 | CASSPLQRSSYNEQFF
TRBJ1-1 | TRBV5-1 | CASSLASFLRTSEAFF
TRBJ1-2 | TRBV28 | CASSFLFPANYGYTF
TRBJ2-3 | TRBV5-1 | CASSLVGTGGLFSTDTQYF
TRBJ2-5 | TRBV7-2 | CASSLPDGLEGQYF
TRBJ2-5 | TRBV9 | CASSAGLMGQETQYF
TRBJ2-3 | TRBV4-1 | CASSHIGLAGVDTQYF